A single sample gave rise to the 24 T cell receptor beta chains below, sequenced in a study of brain T cells in children with intractable seizures. TCRdb's table, derived via immunoSEQ multiplex PCR, lists solely in-frame clones and lacks some. The data hold 7,500 to 9,000 clones, with 69% observed a single time. Surgery cases with the highest brain T cell transcript signatures were chosen for sequencing. This sample comprised resected brain tissue, obtained at surgery. The receptors shown here come from a girl aged 2 to 9 with tuberous sclerosis and intractable seizures.

The chain is built from TRBV7-2 and TRBJ2-1; D possibly corresponds to TRBD2 (6 bases). Germline CDR1 and CDR2: SGHTA and FQGNSA. The CDR3 loop spans 17 amino acids. V was shortened by 3 bases and J by 1 base, with 16 bases between the two germline ends. The CDR3 DNA sequence: TGTGCCAGCAGCTTCTTCAGCCCCGGAGGGTCCTACAATGAGCAGTTCTTC. Translating it yields CASSFFSPGGSYNEQFF.

This clone was counted only a few times. This sequence joins TRBV27 and TRBJ1-2, with D possibly being TRBD1 (5 bases). The germline gives CDR1 MNHEY, CDR2 SMNVEV (reference sequence). The CDR3 loop spans 15 amino acids. V was trimmed by 5 bases and J by 0 bases, leaving 13 bases between them. The CDR3 sequence: CASSKDGTANYGYTF. CDR3 in DNA: TGTGCCAGCAGTAAGGACGGGACCGCTAACTATGGCTACACCTTC.

In DNA form, the CDR3 reads TGCGCCAGCAGCCCCTCAACGCTTGGGACTAGCACAGATACGCAGTATTTT. Protein: CASSPSTLGTSTDTQYF. The chain has TRBV5-1 and TRBJ2-3; possibly TRBD2 for D (6 bases). In germline, CDR1 is SGHRS, CDR2 YFSETQ. V was clipped by 4 bases and J by 0 bases, with 18 bases between them. The CDR3 has 17 residues.

This clone was observed a few times. The V call is TRBV11-2, the J call TRBJ1-2; D gene ambiguous. This CDR3 is 12 amino acids long. Trimming took 6 bases from V and 3 from J, leaving 8 bases between them. The germline gives CDR1 SGHAT, CDR2 FQNNGV. The CDR3 region has the DNA TGTGCCAGCAGTCCAGGAGACTATGGCTACACCTTC. Protein: CASSPGDYGYTF.

The genes are TRBV2 and TRBJ1-2, with a possible D match to TRBD1 (5 bases). Trimming pared 0 bases from V and 2 bases from J, leaving 10 bases between. CDR3 length: 15 residues. Germline V gives CDR1 SNHLY, CDR2 FYNNEI. CDR3 region: CASSEARWGNYGYTF. CDR3 DNA sequence: TGTGCCAGCAGTGAAGCTCGGTGGGGGAACTATGGCTACACCTTC.

The J gene is TRBJ1-2, the V gene TRBV25-1, with D maybe TRBD1 (5 bases). The CDR3 is made up of 16 amino acids. CDR1 and CDR2 from the germline V gene are MGHDK and SYGVNS. V shed 0 bases and J shed 3 bases, with 14 bases lying between them. The CDR3 loop is CASSEYNTGPDYGYTF. The CDR3 bases are TGTGCCAGCAGTGAATATAACACAGGCCCCGACTATGGCTACACCTTC.

CDR3 amino acids: CASSPPGNTEAFF. CDR3 bases: TGTGCCAGCAGCCCTCCGGGGAACACTGAAGCTTTCTTT. This chain links TRBV9 with TRBJ1-1; D unclear. Germline-derived CDR1 and CDR2 are SGDLS and YYNGEE. Trimming cost V 4 bases and J 1 base, with 8 bases left between them. The CDR3 contains 13 residues. Full variable domain (rest looked up from reference TRBV9 and TRBJ1-1): DSGVTQTPKHLITATGQRVTLRCSPRSGDLSVYWYQQSLDQGLQFLIQYYNGEERAKGNILERFSAQQFPDLHSELNLSSLELGDSALYFCASSPPGNTEAFFGQGTRLTVV.

In this sample, this clone turned up a few times. The V gene is TRBV4-1, the J gene TRBJ1-3, with D possibly matching TRBD1 (6 bases). V lost 0 bases, J lost 2 bases, and 14 bases lay in between. This CDR3 comprises 17 residues. The V gene's germline CDR1 is MGHRA and CDR2 YSYEKL. The CDR3 nucleotides are TGCGCCAGCAGCCAAGATAGGTTGCCAGGGGCTGGAAACACCATATATTTT. This gives the protein CASSQDRLPGAGNTIYF.

This clone was seen a handful of times. This chain links TRBV6-5 with TRBJ1-2; tentative D call: TRBD1 (6 bases). The CDR3 extends over 12 amino acids. Germline V gene data show CDR1 as MNHEY and CDR2 as SVGAGI. Trimming stripped 6 bases from V and 3 bases from J, with 8 bases between. CDR3 sequence reads: CASRQGYYGYTF. The CDR3 DNA sequence: TGTGCCAGCAGACAGGGCTACTATGGCTACACCTTC.

This chain joins TRBV6-1 and TRBJ1-1; weak D call: TRBD1 (5 bases). Germline V CDR1 and CDR2: MNHNS, SASEGT. This CDR3 spans 13 amino acids. V gave up 2 bases and J gave up 3 bases, with 7 bases separating them. The DNA of the CDR3 is TGTGCCAGCAGTGAATGGGGGGACACTGAAGCTTTCTTT. Its translation: CASSEWGDTEAFF.

J is TRBJ1-2 and V is TRBV29-1; 7 nucleotides agree with TRBD1. Looked up from germline, CDR1 is SQVTM and CDR2 is ANQGSEA. The CDR3 runs 12 residues. The V gene end was trimmed by 7 bases and the J gene end by 2 bases; junction bases not matched to a gene: 4. CDR3 protein: CSGRQGNYGYTF. Written as DNA, the CDR3 is TGCAGCGGAAGACAGGGAAACTATGGCTACACCTTC.

Concerning this clone itself: The junction and the germline gene differ at one end; a read error may be behind it. V gene TRBV2 combines with J gene TRBJ1-2; no firm D call. CDR1 is SNHLY, CDR2 FYNNEI, per germline. This CDR3 comprises 16 residues. The CDR3 DNA reads TGTGCCAGCAATGAAGCAGCTCGCCTATATAACTATGGCTACACCTTC. Protein sequence: CASNEAARLYNYGYTF.

The genes are TRBV6-2 or TRBV6-3 and TRBJ2-2; D is ambiguous. Germline V lookup: CDR1 MNHEY, CDR2 SVGEGT. The CDR3 is made up of 15 amino acids. The germline V and J ends were trimmed by 6 bases and 2 bases, with 13 bases remaining between them. The CDR3 is CASSPSWINTGELFF. In DNA, the CDR3 is TGTGCCAGCAGCCCCTCCTGGATTAACACCGGGGAGCTGTTTTTT.

This clone was detected only a few times. This sequence joins TRBV24-1 and TRBJ1-2; D ambiguous. Germline V gene sequence: CDR1 KGHDR, CDR2 SFDVKD. The CDR3 contains 10 residues. CDR3 loop: CELGGYGYTF. CDR3 coding DNA: TGTGAGTTGGGCGGCTATGGCTACACCTTC.

The gene calls are TRBV11-2 and TRBJ2-3, with a possible D match to TRBD2 (6 bases). The CDR3 consists of 14 residues. Germline V gene data show CDR1 as SGHAT and CDR2 as FQNNGV. Trimming took 4 bases from V and 6 from J, leaving 14 bases between them. CDR3 DNA sequence: TGTGCCAGCAGCTCCCGGGACTTGAGGGATACGCAGTATTTT. Residues: CASSSRDLRDTQYF.

V is TRBV5-6 and J is TRBJ1-2; tentatively, D is TRBD1 (5 bases). This CDR3 contains 17 residues. Trimming took 4 bases from V and 4 from J, leaving 23 bases between them. CDR1 and CDR2 from the germline V gene are SGHDT and YYEEEE. In DNA form, the CDR3 reads TGTGCCAGCAGCACACCGGGTGCGGGGGAAAATATCTATGGCTACACCTTC. Amino acid sequence: CASSTPGAGENIYGYTF.

This sequence joins TRBV30 and TRBJ1-5; 9 bases map to TRBD1. Germline V gives CDR1 GTSNPN, CDR2 SVGIG (reference sequence). The CDR3 loop spans 14 amino acids. V was clipped by 1 base and J by 5 bases; unmatched bases: 3. CDR3 DNA: TGTGCCTGGAGTGCGGGACAGGGCTATCAGCCCCAGCATTTT. Its translation is CAWSAGQGYQPQHF.

The rearrangement links TRBV5-6 to TRBJ1-1, with 7 bases that match TRBD1. Trimming at V came to 4 bases and at J to 6 bases, leaving 6 bases not matched to a gene. This CDR3 region has 13 residues. Germline V gene data show CDR1 as SGHDT and CDR2 as YYEEEE. The CDR3 reads CASSKRQGAEAFF. CDR3 in DNA: TGTGCCAGCAGCAAAAGACAGGGCGCTGAAGCTTTCTTT. Looking up the rest from reference TRBV5-6 and TRBJ1-1 gives the full variable domain: DAGVTQSPTHLIKTRGQQVTLRCSPKSGHDTVSWYQQALGQGPQFIFQYYEEEERQRGNFPDRFSGHQFPNYSSELNVNALLLGDSALYLCASSKRQGAEAFFGQGTRLTVV.

This clone was observed a single time. The V and J genes are TRBV7-2 and TRBJ1-2; TRBD1 is a possible D gene (6 bases). Trimming removed 4 bases at V and 8 bases at J, with 8 bases between. Looked up from germline, CDR1 is SGHTA and CDR2 is FQGNSA. This CDR3 region has 11 residues. This CDR3 reads CASSYGQGYTF. Here the CDR3 DNA reads TGTGCCAGCAGCTACGGACAGGGCTACACCTTC.

In DNA form, the CDR3 reads TGCAGCGTTGAAAAGCCGGATATGAACACTGAAGCTTTCTTT. Amino acids: CSVEKPDMNTEAFF. The V and J genes are TRBV29-1 and TRBJ1-1; D unclear. Germline V lookup: CDR1 SQVTM, CDR2 ANQGSEA. Trimming left V 2 bases short and J 0 bases short, with 10 bases between. The CDR3 is 14 amino acids.

This clone has only a few counts. This rearrangement joins TRBV19 to TRBJ1-1; tentative D call: TRBD1 (5 bases). The CDR3 consists of 14 residues. V dropped 1 base and J dropped 6 bases, with 12 bases sitting between them. Germline V gives CDR1 LNHDA, CDR2 SQIVND (reference sequence). CDR3 bases: TGTGCCAGTAGTATAGCTCAGGGCAACGCTGAAGCTTTCTTT. Translated, it gives CASSIAQGNAEAFF.

This clone was seen a handful of times. The rearrangement uses TRBV6-5 and TRBJ1-6; 11 bases match TRBD1. The germline CDR1 and CDR2 sequences are MNHEY and SVGAGI. J was trimmed by 9 bases and V by 7 bases; bases with no gene match: 5. The CDR3 runs 14 residues. The CDR3 loop is CASTRGTGGSPLHF. The CDR3 DNA follows: TGTGCCAGCACCCGGGGGACAGGGGGTTCACCCCTCCACTTT.

A few counts support this clone. The J gene is TRBJ1-1, the V gene TRBV19; D gene ambiguous. The germline CDR1 and CDR2 sequences are LNHDA and SQIVND (reference sequence). This CDR3 contains 12 residues. Trimming pared 3 bases from V and 1 base from J, leaving 3 bases between. This CDR3 reads CASSMRNTEAFF. As DNA, the CDR3 is TGTGCCAGTAGTATGCGGAACACTGAAGCTTTCTTT. The whole variable domain, filled in from reference TRBV19 and TRBJ1-1, reads DGGITQSPKYLFRKEGQNVTLSCEQNLNHDAMYWYRQDPGQGLRLIYYSQIVNDFQKGDIAEGYSVSREKKESFPLTVTSAQKNPTAFYLCASSMRNTEAFFGQGTRLTVV.

This chain connects TRBV19 to TRBJ1-4; unclear D gene. The germline CDR1 and CDR2 sequences are LNHDA and SQIVND (reference sequence). CDR3 size: 15 residues. V was clipped by 9 bases and J by 5 bases, with 19 bases between them. The CDR3 bases are TGTGCCAGCAATCCAAGGAAGAGTATCAATGAAAAACTGTTTTTT. It translates to CASNPRKSINEKLFF.